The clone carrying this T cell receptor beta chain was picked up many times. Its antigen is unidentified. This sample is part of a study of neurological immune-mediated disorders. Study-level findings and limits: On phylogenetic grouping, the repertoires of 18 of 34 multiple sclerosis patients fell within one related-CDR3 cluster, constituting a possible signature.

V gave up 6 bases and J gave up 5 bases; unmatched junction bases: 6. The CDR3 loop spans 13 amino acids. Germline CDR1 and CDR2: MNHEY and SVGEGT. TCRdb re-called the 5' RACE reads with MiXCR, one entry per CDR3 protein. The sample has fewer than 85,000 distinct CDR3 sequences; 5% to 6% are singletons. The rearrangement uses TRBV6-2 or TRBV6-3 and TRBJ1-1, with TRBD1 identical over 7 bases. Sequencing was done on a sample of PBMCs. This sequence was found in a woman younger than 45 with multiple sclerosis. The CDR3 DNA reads TGTGCCAGCAGGACCACAGGGGCAACTGAAGCTTTCTTT. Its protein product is CASRTTGATEAFF.